The present T cell receptor beta chain was sequenced within a study of cytomegalovirus exposure and HLA in healthy donors. PCR was performed using 60 Vbeta and 13 Jbeta primers. Generated by immunoSEQ multiplex PCR, the TCRdb table keeps only in-frame clones and is missing some. The profile shows approximately 150,000 clones, approximately 80% of them singletons. V was shortened by 4 bases and J by 1 base, with 8 bases between the two germline ends. Germline values: CDR1 SGDLS, CDR2 YYNGEE. CDR3 length: 13 residues. The V call is TRBV9, the J call TRBJ1-1; tentatively, D is TRBD1 (6 bases). The sample taken for sequencing was PBMCs. This clonotype was obtained from a woman in her 50s in good health and CMV-seronegative. The CDR3 nucleotides read TGTGCCAGCAGCCTGACAGGGAACACTGAAGCTTTCTTT. Translating gives CASSLTGNTEAFF.